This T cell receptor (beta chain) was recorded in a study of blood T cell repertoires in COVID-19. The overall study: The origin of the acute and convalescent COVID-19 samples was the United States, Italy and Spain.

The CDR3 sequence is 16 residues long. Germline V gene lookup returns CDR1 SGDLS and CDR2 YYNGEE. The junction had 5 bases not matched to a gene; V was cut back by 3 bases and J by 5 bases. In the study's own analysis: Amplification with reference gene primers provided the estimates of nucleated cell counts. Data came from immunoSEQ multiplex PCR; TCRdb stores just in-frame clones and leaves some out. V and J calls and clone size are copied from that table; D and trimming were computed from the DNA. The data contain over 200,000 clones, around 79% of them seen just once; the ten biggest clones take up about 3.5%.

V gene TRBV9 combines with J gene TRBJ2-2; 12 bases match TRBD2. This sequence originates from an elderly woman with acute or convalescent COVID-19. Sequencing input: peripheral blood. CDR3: CASSARTSGVTGELFF. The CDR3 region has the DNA TGTGCCAGCAGCGCCCGGACTAGCGGGGTTACCGGGGAGCTGTTTTTT. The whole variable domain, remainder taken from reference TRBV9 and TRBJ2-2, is DSGVTQTPKHLITATGQRVTLRCSPRSGDLSVYWYQQSLDQGLQFLIQYYNGEERAKGNILERFSAQQFPDLHSELNLSSLELGDSALYFCASSARTSGVTGELFFGEGSRLTVL.